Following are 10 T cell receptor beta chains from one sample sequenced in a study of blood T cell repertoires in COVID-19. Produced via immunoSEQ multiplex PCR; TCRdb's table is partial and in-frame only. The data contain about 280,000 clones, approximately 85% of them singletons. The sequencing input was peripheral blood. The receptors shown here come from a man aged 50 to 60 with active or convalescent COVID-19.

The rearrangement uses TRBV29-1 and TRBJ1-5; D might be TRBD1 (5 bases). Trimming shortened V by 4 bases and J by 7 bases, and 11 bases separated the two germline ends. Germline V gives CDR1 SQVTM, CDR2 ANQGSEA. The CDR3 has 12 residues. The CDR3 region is CSVGTGEQPQHF. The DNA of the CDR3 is TGCAGCGTTGGAACGGGGGAACAGCCCCAGCATTTT.

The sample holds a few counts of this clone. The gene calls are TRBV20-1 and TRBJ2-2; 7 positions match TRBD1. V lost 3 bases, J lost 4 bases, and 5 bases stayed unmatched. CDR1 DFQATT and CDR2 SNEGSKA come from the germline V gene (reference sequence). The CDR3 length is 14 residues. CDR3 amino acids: CSASRTGGTGELFF. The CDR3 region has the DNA TGCAGTGCTAGTAGGACAGGAGGCACCGGGGAGCTGTTTTTT.

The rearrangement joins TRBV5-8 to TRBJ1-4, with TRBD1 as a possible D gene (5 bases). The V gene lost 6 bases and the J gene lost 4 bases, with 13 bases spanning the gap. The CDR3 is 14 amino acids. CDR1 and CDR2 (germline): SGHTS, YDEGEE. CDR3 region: CASTKQENNEKLFF. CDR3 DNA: TGTGCCAGCACCAAACAGGAGAATAATGAAAAACTGTTTTTT.

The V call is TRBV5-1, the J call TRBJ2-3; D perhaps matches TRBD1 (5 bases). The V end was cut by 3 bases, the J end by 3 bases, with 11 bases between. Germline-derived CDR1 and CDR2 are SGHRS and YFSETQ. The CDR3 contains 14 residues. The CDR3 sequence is CASSSGRVTDTQYF. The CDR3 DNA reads TGCGCCAGCAGCTCGGGCAGGGTAACAGATACGCAGTATTTT.

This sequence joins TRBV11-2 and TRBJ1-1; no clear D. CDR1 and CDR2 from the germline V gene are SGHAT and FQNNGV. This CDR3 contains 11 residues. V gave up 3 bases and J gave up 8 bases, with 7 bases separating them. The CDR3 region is CASSFPGEAFF. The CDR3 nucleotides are TGTGCCAGCAGCTTTCCGGGGGAAGCTTTCTTT. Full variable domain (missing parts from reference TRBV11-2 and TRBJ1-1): EAGVAQSPRYKIIEKRQSVAFWCNPISGHATLYWYQQILGQGPKLLIQFQNNGVVDDSQLPKDRFSAERLKGVDSTLKIQPAKLEDSAVYLCASSFPGEAFFGQGTRLTVV.

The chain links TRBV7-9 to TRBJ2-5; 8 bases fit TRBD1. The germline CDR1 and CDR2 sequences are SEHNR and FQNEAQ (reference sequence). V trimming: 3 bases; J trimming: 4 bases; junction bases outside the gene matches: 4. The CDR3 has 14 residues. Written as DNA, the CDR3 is TGTGCCAGCAGCTTTTCAGGGGGCGGAGAGACCCAGTACTTC. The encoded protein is CASSFSGGGETQYF. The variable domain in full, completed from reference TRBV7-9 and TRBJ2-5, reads DTGVSQNPRHKITKRGQNVTFRCDPISEHNRLYWYRQTLGQGPEFLTYFQNEAQLEKSRLLSDRFSAERPKGSFSTLEIQRTEQGDSAMYLCASSFSGGGETQYFGPGTRLLVL.

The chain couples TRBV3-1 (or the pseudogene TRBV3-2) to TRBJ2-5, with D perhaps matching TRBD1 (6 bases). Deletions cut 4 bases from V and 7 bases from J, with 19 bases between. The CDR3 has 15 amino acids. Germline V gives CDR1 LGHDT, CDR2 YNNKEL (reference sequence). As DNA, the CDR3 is TGTGCCAGCAGCCGCCGGGACAAGGGTTTGGGGACCCAGTACTTC. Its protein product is CASSRRDKGLGTQYF.

The CDR3: CASSRLAGADEQFF. CDR3 DNA sequence: TGTGCCAGCAGCAGACTAGCGGGAGCGGATGAGCAGTTCTTC. The chain combines TRBV5-5 with TRBJ2-1; TRBD2 matches 12 bases. The CDR3 length is 14 residues. V gave up 4 bases and J gave up 8 bases; unmatched junction bases: 4. The germline CDR1 and CDR2 sequences are SGHKS and YYEKEE (reference sequence).

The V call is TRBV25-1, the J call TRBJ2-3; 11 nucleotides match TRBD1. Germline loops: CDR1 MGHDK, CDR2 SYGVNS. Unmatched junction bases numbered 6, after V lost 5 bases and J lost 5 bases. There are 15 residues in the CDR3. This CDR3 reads CASSPGQGDRDTQYF. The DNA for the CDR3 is TGTGCCAGCAGTCCGGGACAGGGGGATCGAGATACGCAGTATTTT.

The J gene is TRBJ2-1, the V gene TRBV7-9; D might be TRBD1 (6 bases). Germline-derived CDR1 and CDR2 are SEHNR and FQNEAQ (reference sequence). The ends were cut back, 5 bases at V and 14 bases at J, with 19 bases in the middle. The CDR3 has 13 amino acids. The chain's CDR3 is CASSPKGTHLKFF. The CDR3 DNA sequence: TGTGCCAGCAGCCCAAAGGGGACACACCTAAAGTTCTTC.